The clone carrying this T cell receptor (beta chain) was found a few times. Germline V gene data show CDR1 as LGHNT and CDR2 as FRNRAP. The CDR3 spans 15 residues. The V and J ends lost 5 bases and 6 bases respectively, with 19 bases between them. The data were obtained in a study of blood T cell repertoires in COVID-19. Whole-study context: There were acute and convalescent COVID-19 samples, and they came from the United States, Italy and Spain. Nucleic acid was either cDNA or gDNA, and it came from T cells, B-cell-depleted T cells, or PBMCs.

TCRdb's table, derived via immunoSEQ multiplex PCR, lists solely in-frame clones and lacks some. Here the sample spans about 130,000 clones, about 70% being singletons. J is TRBJ1-1 and V is TRBV12-5; D may be TRBD1 (6 bases). This TCR came from a woman in her 70s with acute or convalescent COVID-19. Sequenced material: peripheral blood. DNA of the CDR3: TGTGCTAGTGGTAGAAACAGGGCGGGTGGCCCTGAAGCTTTCTTT. It encodes CASGRNRAGGPEAFF.